This T cell receptor (beta chain) was documented in a study of T cell repertoires in ileal Crohn's disease. In the study overall: Thiopurines (fewer than 12) or anti-TNF agents (roughly 18) were given postoperatively to about half.

The study's findings and limits: Clonal expansions were more frequent in active smokers than non-smokers at surgery. Sorted CD8 T cells held more high-frequency clones than CD4.

The data were produced by immunoSEQ multiplex PCR, yet TCRdb's version contains in-frame clones alone and is incomplete. The table has about 4,500 clones, around 72% seen once. Note on this clone: Its antigen is still unknown.

The source is an adult with Crohn's disease. Sequencing was performed on ileal tissue.

The CDR3 region is CSVVPRGKGTEAFF. The CDR3 DNA is TGCAGCGTTGTGCCCAGGGGTAAGGGCACTGAAGCTTTCTTT. The chain links TRBV29-1 to TRBJ1-1, with a weak D call TRBD1 (6 bases). Germline V gives CDR1 SQVTM, CDR2 ANQGSEA. This CDR3 has 14 amino acids. Deletions cut 4 bases from V and 4 bases from J, with 16 bases between.